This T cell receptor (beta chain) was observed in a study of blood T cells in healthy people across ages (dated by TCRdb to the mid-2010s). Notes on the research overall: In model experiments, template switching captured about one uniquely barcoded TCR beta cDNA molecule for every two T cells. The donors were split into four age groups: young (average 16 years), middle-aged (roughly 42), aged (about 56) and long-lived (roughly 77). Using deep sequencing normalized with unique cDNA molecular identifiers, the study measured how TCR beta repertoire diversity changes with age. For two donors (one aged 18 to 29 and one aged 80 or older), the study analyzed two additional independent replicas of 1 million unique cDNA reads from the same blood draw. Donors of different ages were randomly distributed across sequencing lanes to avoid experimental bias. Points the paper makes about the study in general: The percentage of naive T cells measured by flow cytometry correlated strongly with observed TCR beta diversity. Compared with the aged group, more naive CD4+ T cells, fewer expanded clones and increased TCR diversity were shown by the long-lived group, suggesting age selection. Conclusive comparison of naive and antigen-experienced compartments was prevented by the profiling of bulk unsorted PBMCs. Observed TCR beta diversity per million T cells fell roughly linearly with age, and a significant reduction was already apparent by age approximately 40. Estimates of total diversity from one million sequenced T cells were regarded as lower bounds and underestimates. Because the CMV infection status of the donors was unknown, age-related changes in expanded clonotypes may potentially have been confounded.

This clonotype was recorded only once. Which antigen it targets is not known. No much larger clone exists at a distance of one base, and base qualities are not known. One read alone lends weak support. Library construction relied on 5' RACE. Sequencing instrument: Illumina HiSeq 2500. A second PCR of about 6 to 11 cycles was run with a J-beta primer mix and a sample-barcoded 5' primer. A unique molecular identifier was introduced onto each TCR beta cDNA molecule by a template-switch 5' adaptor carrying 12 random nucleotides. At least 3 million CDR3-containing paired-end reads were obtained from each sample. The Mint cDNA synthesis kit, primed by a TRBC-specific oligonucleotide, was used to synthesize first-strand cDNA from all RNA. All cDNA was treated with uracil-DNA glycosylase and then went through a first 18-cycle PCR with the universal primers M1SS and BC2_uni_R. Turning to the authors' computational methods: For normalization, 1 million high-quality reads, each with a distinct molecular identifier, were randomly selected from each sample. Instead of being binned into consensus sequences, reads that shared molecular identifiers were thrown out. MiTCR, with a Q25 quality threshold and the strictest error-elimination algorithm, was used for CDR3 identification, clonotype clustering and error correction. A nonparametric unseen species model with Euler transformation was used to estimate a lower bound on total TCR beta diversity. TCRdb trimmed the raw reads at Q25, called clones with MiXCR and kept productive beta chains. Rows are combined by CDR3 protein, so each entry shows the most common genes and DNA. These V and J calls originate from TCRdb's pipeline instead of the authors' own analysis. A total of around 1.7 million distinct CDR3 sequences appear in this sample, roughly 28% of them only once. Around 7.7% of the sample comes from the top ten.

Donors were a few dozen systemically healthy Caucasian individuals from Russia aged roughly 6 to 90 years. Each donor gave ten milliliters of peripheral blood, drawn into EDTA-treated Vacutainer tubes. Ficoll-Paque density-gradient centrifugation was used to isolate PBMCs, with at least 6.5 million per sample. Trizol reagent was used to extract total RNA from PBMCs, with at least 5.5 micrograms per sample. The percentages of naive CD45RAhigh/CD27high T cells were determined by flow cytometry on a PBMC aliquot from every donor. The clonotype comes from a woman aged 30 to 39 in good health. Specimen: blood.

The CDR3 sequence is CASSLKGREADTQYF. The DNA sequence is given as TGTGCCAGCAGCTTAAAGGGGCGCGAAGCAGATACGCAGTATTTT. The rearranged chain carries TRBV7-3 and TRBJ2-3, and possibly TRBD1, on 5 matching bases. The CDR3 contains 15 residues, cysteine and phenylalanine counted. Just the 45-base CDR3 DNA is kept, in frame starting at base 1. The V and J ends are trimmed by 1 base and 4 bases, leaving 12 bases between them. The germline V gene yields SGHTA for CDR1 and FQGTGA for CDR2.